This TCR beta chain was recorded in a study of blood T cells in healthy people across ages. Combining a sample-barcoded 5' primer with a J-beta primer mix, a second PCR ran for roughly 7 to 12 cycles. A single record per CDR3 protein comes from TCRdb applying MiXCR to the 5' RACE reads. Seen here are about 1.8 million distinct CDR3 sequences, around 50% observed once, and the top ten hold around 2.1%. The table lists this clonotype with a count of one. Per germline, CDR1 DFQATT and CDR2 SNEGSKA (reference sequence). There are 14 residues in the CDR3. Material: blood. The origin of this receptor is a middle-aged woman in good health. This chain uses TRBV20-1 with TRBJ2-4; D may be TRBD2 (6 bases). The assigned J gene may be wrong: the sequence end matches TRBJ2-7 better. The CDR3, as DNA: TGCAGTGCTAGAGTATTAGCGGCCCCCTACGAGCAGTACTTC. Translated, it gives CSARVLAAPYEQYF.